Given below is one T cell receptor beta chain in context. Libraries were prepared by immunoSEQ multiplex PCR; TCRdb keeps only in-frame clonotypes and omits some of them. In the table there are 35,000 to 45,000 clones, 70% to 90% of which are singletons. The sample comes from a study of control samples from healthy donors and cancer patients. The CDR3 has 13 residues. Germline CDR1 MGHDK, CDR2 SYGVNS. Trimming stripped 6 bases from V and 0 bases from J, with 8 bases between. The sequenced sample consisted of blood. The rearrangement links TRBV25-1 to TRBJ1-2; D ambiguous. The receptor comes from a man in his sixties in good health. CDR3 residues: CASRASANYGYTF. As DNA, the CDR3 is TGTGCCAGCAGGGCCTCAGCTAACTATGGCTACACCTTC.